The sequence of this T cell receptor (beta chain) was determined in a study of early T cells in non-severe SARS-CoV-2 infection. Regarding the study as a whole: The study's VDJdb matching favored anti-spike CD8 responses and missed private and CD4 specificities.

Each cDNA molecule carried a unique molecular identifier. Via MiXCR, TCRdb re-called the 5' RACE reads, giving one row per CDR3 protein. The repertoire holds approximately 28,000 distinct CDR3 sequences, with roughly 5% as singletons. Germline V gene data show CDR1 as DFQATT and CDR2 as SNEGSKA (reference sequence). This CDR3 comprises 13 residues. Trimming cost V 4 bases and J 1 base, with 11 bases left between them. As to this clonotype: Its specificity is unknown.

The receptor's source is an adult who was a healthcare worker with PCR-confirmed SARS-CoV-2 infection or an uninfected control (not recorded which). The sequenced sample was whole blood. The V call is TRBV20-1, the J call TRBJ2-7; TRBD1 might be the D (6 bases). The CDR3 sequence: CSAIGTPSYEQYF. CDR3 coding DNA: TGCAGTGCTATCGGGACACCTTCCTACGAGCAGTACTTC.